This TCR beta chain was sequenced during a study of early T cells in non-severe SARS-CoV-2 infection. As regards this clonotype: Its antigen is still unknown.

Unique molecular identifiers were added to individual cDNA molecules. A single record per CDR3 protein comes from TCRdb applying MiXCR to the 5' RACE reads. Of 80,000 to 100,000 distinct CDR3 sequences in the sample, 11% to 15% were seen once. The CDR3 runs to 15 residues. CDR1 and CDR2 (germline): SGHTA, FQGNSA. V lost 3 bases to trimming and J lost 0 bases, with 10 bases between them. General observations from the study: VDJdb matches were skewed toward anti-spike CD8 T cell responses.

The V call is TRBV7-2, the J call TRBJ2-3, with D unresolved. The sequenced sample consisted of whole blood. The TCR originated in an adult who was a healthcare worker with PCR-confirmed SARS-CoV-2 infection or an uninfected control (not recorded which). The CDR3 region is CASSLDLRSTDTQYF. For the CDR3, the DNA is TGTGCCAGCAGCTTGGATTTGAGGAGCACAGATACGCAGTATTTT. The full variable domain, with the rest looked up from reference TRBV7-2 and TRBJ2-3, is GAGVSQSPSNKVTEKGKDVELRCDPISGHTALYWYRQSLGQGLEFLIYFQGNSAPDKSGLPSDRFSAERTGGSVSTLTIQRTQQEDSAVYLCASSLDLRSTDTQYFGPGTRLTVL.